The rows below give T cell receptor beta chains drawn from one sample of a study of blood T cell repertoires in COVID-19. Clones were sequenced by immunoSEQ multiplex PCR, and TCRdb holds only the in-frame ones, with some missing. Here the sample spans roughly 150,000 clones, approximately 91% being singletons. Sequencing was carried out using peripheral blood. These receptors were obtained from a man younger than 35 with COVID-19, enrolled during active disease. Both conserved end residues are part of each CDR3. A D gene is named only where the DNA matches it firmly. The size of a clone is reported for some rows only, either as once, few or many, or as a class for expanded clones.

cdr3_aa,cdr3_nt,clone_size,cdr3_length,v_call,d_call,j_call
CASSSPGGRMNTEAFF,TGTGCCAGCAGTTCCCCAGGGGGAAGGATGAACACTGAAGCTTTCTTT,.,16,TRBV28,TRBD1,TRBJ1-1
CASSLLVAGTGELFF,TGTGCCAGCAGCTTGTTAGTGGCGGGGACCGGGGAGCTGTTTTTT,.,15,TRBV5-5,.,TRBJ2-2
CASSLLDKNTGELFF,TGTGCCAGCAGTTTACTGGACAAGAACACCGGGGAGCTGTTTTTT,.,15,TRBV28,.,TRBJ2-2
CSVGVAGTGELFF,TGCAGCGTTGGGGTAGCGGGAACCGGGGAGCTGTTTTTT,.,13,TRBV29-1,TRBD2,TRBJ2-2
CASSPLPGLAEETQYF,TGTGCCAGCAGTCCCCTCCCGGGACTAGCGGAAGAGACCCAGTACTTC,.,16,TRBV28,TRBD2,TRBJ2-5
CASSSYAREGETQYF,TGTGCCAGCAGCTCCTACGCCAGGGAAGGAGAGACCCAGTACTTC,.,15,TRBV13,.,TRBJ2-5
CASSQEQDREAFF,TGCGCCAGCAGCCAAGAACAAGACAGGGAAGCTTTCTTT,.,13,TRBV4-1,.,TRBJ1-1
CASSEDRDFITDTQYF,TGTGCCAGCAGTGAAGACCGGGACTTCATAACAGATACGCAGTATTTT,.,16,TRBV25-1,.,TRBJ2-3
CASSISGNGYTF,TGTGCCAGTAGTATCTCAGGGAATGGCTACACCTTC,.,12,TRBV19,.,TRBJ1-2
CASKEGLETGELFF,TGTGCCAGCAAAGAAGGACTAGAAACCGGGGAGCTGTTTTTT,.,14,TRBV27,TRBD2,TRBJ2-2
CSAASTGVYEQYF,TGCAGCGCTGCTTCGACAGGTGTCTACGAGCAGTACTTC,.,13,TRBV29-1,.,TRBJ2-7
CASSLSGTYNEQFF,TGTGCCAGCAGTTTATCGGGGACTTACAATGAGCAGTTCTTC,.,14,TRBV27,.,TRBJ2-1
CASSVGTGVGSPLHF,TGTGCCAGCAGCGTAGGGACAGGGGTAGGGTCACCCCTCCACTTT,.,15,TRBV9,TRBD1,TRBJ1-6
CASSKGQSYGYTF,TGTGCCAGCTCCAAAGGACAGAGCTATGGCTACACCTTC,.,13,TRBV18,.,TRBJ1-2
CASSVEGGPLAEAFF,TGTGCCAGCAGCGTAGAGGGAGGGCCTTTGGCTGAAGCTTTCTTT,.,15,TRBV9,.,TRBJ1-1
CASSWGQTNTEAFF,TGTGCCAGCAGCTGGGGACAGACCAACACTGAAGCTTTCTTT,.,14,TRBV7-2,TRBD1,TRBJ1-1
CASRTGTGEVGDNSPLHF,TGTGCCAGTAGAACCGGGACAGGGGAAGTTGGTGATAATTCACCCCTCCACTTT,.,18,TRBV19,TRBD1,TRBJ1-6
CAWSVQLAGTDTQYF,TGTGCCTGGAGTGTACAACTAGCCGGCACAGATACGCAGTATTTT,once,15,TRBV30,.,TRBJ2-3
CASREGRSPQHF,TGTGCCAGCCGGGAGGGGCGGAGTCCCCAGCATTTT,.,12,TRBV19,.,TRBJ1-5
CASSSSGTGNYNEKLFF,TGTGCCAGCAGCTCCTCCGGGACAGGGAATTATAATGAAAAACTGTTTTTT,.,17,TRBV7-9,TRBD1,TRBJ1-4
CASRGLAGLPEQYF,TGTGCCAGCAGGGGACTAGCTGGTCTGCCCGAGCAGTACTTC,.,14,TRBV7-8,TRBD2,TRBJ2-7
CASSRASGRATFSKNIQYF,TGTGCCAGCAGCCGGGCTAGCGGGAGGGCCACTTTTTCCAAAAACATTCAGTACTTC,.,19,TRBV14,TRBD2,TRBJ2-4
CASSEYTEGFAEAFF,TGTGCCAGCAGTGAATATACGGAGGGGTTCGCTGAAGCTTTCTTT,.,15,TRBV25-1,.,TRBJ1-1
CASKLLRSSYNSPLHF,TGTGCCAGTAAGCTGCTAAGGAGCTCCTATAATTCACCCCTCCACTTT,.,16,TRBV27,.,TRBJ1-6
CASGRTSVQEQFF,TGTGCCAGCGGCCGGACTAGCGTTCAAGAGCAGTTCTTC,.,13,TRBV5-4,TRBD2,TRBJ2-1
CASSPIAGKLLF,TGTGCCAGCAGCCCAATCGCAGGAAAACTGCTTTTT,once,12,TRBV7-8,.,TRBJ1-4